The text below deals with one T cell receptor beta chain. What it binds is unknown. CDR1 and CDR2 from the germline V gene are MDHEN and SYDVKM. This CDR3 is built from 13 residues. This record comes from a study of CXCR3-negative and CXCR3-positive naive CD8 T cells. Study in general: Cumulative TRB read yield was about 140 million, averaging about 1.5 +/- 0.3 million per library. Overall study findings and caveats: Diversity was high in both naive subsets and much lower in memory cells.

Via 5' RACE with UMI labels, TRB cDNA libraries were prepared. TCRdb reprocessed the 5' RACE reads and stores each CDR3 protein as one record, lacking DNA. The sample's table shows 69,000 or so distinct CDR3 sequences. This chain connects TRBV28 to TRBJ1-4; TCRdb outputs TRBD1, but without DNA this stays unchecked. This sequence originates from a human donor in good health. Some clones in this sample may be carry-over from other donors' samples. The sample comprised naive CXCR3- CD8+ T cells from blood. The subset here: CD45RO-CCR7+CD27+CD95- naive CD8+ T cells lacking CXCR3 (TNR3-). CDR3: CASKDRANEKLFF. The full variable domain, rest sourced from reference TRBV28 and TRBJ1-4, is DVKVTQSSRYLVKRTGEKVFLECVQDMDHENMFWYRQDPGLGLRLIYFSYDVKMKEKGDIPEGYSVSREKKERFSLILESASTNQTSMYLCASKDRANEKLFFGSGTQLSVL.